Listed below are T cell receptor beta chains from one sample, sequenced in a study of blood T cell repertoires in COVID-19. TCRdb's copy holds only in-frame clones and misses some; the assay was immunoSEQ multiplex PCR. The sample carries about 200,000 clones, roughly 90% recorded once. Sequencing was carried out using peripheral blood. These receptors all come from a man aged 40-55 years with acute or convalescent COVID-19. Both conserved end residues are part of each CDR3. D genes are given only for firm matches. The listing skips clone size in some rows; elsewhere it reads once, few, many or a size class.

CDR3: CASSRGPGTEAFF
DNA: TGTGCCAGCAGCCGGGGTCCGGGAACTGAAGCTTTCTTT
V: TRBV6-5
D: NA
size: NA
J: TRBJ1-1

CDR3: CAWGRGVSQPQHF
DNA: TGTGCCTGGGGAAGAGGTGTGAGTCAGCCCCAGCATTTT
V: TRBV30
D: NA
size: NA
J: TRBJ1-5

CDR3: CASSDRVTEAFF
DNA: TGTGCCAGTAGTGACAGGGTCACTGAAGCTTTCTTT
V: TRBV19
D: TRBD1
size: once
J: TRBJ1-1

CDR3: CASSLGGTSHQNEQFF
DNA: TGTGCCAGCAGCTTGGGGGGGACTAGCCATCAAAATGAGCAGTTCTTC
V: TRBV5-4
D: TRBD2
size: NA
J: TRBJ2-1

CDR3: CATSRDLPGQTRIGPLHF
DNA: TGTGCCACCAGCAGAGATCTCCCGGGACAGACCCGGATTGGACCCCTCCACTTT
V: TRBV15
D: TRBD1
size: once
J: TRBJ1-6

CDR3: CASSPKGQNYGYTF
DNA: TGTGCCAGCAGCCCTAAGGGACAGAACTATGGCTACACCTTC
V: TRBV7-3
D: TRBD1
size: NA
J: TRBJ1-2

CDR3: CASSQKFGGGHSYNEQFF
DNA: TGTGCCAGCAGCCAGAAGTTTGGCGGGGGCCACTCCTACAATGAGCAGTTCTTC
V: TRBV14
D: NA
size: NA
J: TRBJ2-1

CDR3: CASSPQSGVYNEQFF
DNA: TGTGCCAGCAGTCCGCAGAGCGGGGTCTACAATGAGCAGTTCTTC
V: TRBV6-5
D: TRBD2
size: NA
J: TRBJ2-1

CDR3: CACWTGGKETQYF
DNA: TGTGCCTGCTGGACAGGGGGCAAGGAGACCCAGTACTTC
V: TRBV30
D: TRBD1
size: once
J: TRBJ2-5

CDR3: CASSLGPPGTGELFF
DNA: TGCGCCAGCAGCTTGGGACCTCCGGGCACCGGGGAGCTGTTTTTT
V: TRBV5-1
D: NA
size: once
J: TRBJ2-2

CDR3: CSAAGGDRAEQYF
DNA: TGCAGCGCCGCTGGCGGGGACAGGGCCGAGCAGTACTTC
V: TRBV29-1
D: TRBD1
size: NA
J: TRBJ2-7

CDR3: CASSFGTAGSGNTIYF
DNA: TGTGCCAGCAGCTTTGGGACAGCTGGCTCTGGAAACACCATATATTTT
V: TRBV7-2
D: TRBD1
size: NA
J: TRBJ1-3

CDR3: CASSQDRSYEQYF
DNA: TGTGCCAGCAGCCAGGACAGGTCCTACGAGCAGTACTTC
V: TRBV14
D: TRBD1
size: NA
J: TRBJ2-7

CDR3: CASSWGQGAREQYF
DNA: TGCGCCAGCAGCTGGGGACAGGGGGCGAGGGAGCAGTACTTC
V: TRBV5-1
D: TRBD1
size: NA
J: TRBJ2-7

CDR3: CASSSIAVYPTDTQYF
DNA: TGTGCCAGCAGCTCTATAGCGGTTTACCCCACAGATACGCAGTATTTT
V: TRBV7-2
D: NA
size: few
J: TRBJ2-3

CDR3: CASSLTDSNEKLFF
DNA: TGTGCCAGCAGCTTGACGGACAGTAATGAAAAACTGTTTTTT
V: TRBV7-9
D: NA
size: NA
J: TRBJ1-4

CDR3: CASSLGTPYSNQPQHF
DNA: TGTGCCAGCAGCTTAGGGACACCATATAGCAATCAGCCCCAGCATTTT
V: TRBV7-6
D: NA
size: NA
J: TRBJ1-5

CDR3: CAGGTYEQYF
DNA: TGTGCCGGCGGGACCTACGAGCAGTACTTC
V: TRBV21-1
D: NA
size: NA
J: TRBJ2-7

CDR3: CASGFEGARGDEQFF
DNA: TGTGCTAGTGGTTTTGAGGGGGCAAGGGGGGATGAGCAGTTCTTC
V: TRBV12-5
D: NA
size: NA
J: TRBJ2-1

CDR3: CASSSRQGSNGYTF
DNA: TGTGCCAGCTCGTCCCGACAGGGATCCAATGGCTACACCTTC
V: TRBV18
D: TRBD1
size: NA
J: TRBJ1-2

CDR3: CASAAGVHYYEQYF
DNA: TGTGCCAGCGCTGCCGGAGTTCACTACTACGAGCAGTACTTC
V: TRBV2
D: NA
size: NA
J: TRBJ2-7

CDR3: CASSLWDWRLTDTQYF
DNA: TGCGCCAGCAGCCTTTGGGACTGGAGACTCACAGATACGCAGTATTTT
V: TRBV5-1
D: NA
size: NA
J: TRBJ2-3

CDR3: CASSLAGPLAEAFF
DNA: TGTGCCAGCAGCTTGGCAGGCCCTCTTGCTGAAGCTTTCTTT
V: TRBV7-2
D: NA
size: NA
J: TRBJ1-1

CDR3: CAISESGGLETQYF
DNA: TGTGCCATCAGTGAGTCGGGGGGGCTTGAGACCCAGTACTTC
V: TRBV10-3
D: NA
size: NA
J: TRBJ2-5

CDR3: CASSSRGTNYGYTF
DNA: TGTGCCAGCAGCTCCCGAGGCACTAACTATGGCTACACCTTC
V: TRBV5-4
D: NA
size: NA
J: TRBJ1-2

CDR3: CAVKGVTGELFF
DNA: TGTGCCGTCAAAGGGGTCACCGGGGAGCTGTTTTTT
V: TRBV28
D: NA
size: NA
J: TRBJ2-2

CDR3: CASSQQGSNQPQHF
DNA: TGTGCCAGCAGCCAACAGGGGAGCAATCAGCCCCAGCATTTT
V: TRBV5-6
D: TRBD1
size: NA
J: TRBJ1-5

CDR3: CASSHSSTDTQYF
DNA: TGTGCCAGCAGCCACTCTAGCACAGATACGCAGTATTTT
V: TRBV7-8
D: NA
size: NA
J: TRBJ2-3

CDR3: CASEGGSGANVLTF
DNA: TGTGCCAGTGAAGGGGGCTCTGGGGCCAACGTCCTGACTTTC
V: TRBV19
D: NA
size: NA
J: TRBJ2-6

CDR3: CASSIHRGTEAFF
DNA: TGTGCCAGTAGTATCCACAGGGGCACTGAAGCTTTCTTT
V: TRBV19
D: TRBD1
size: NA
J: TRBJ1-1

CDR3: CASSLAIGQGNDTF
DNA: TGTGCCAGCAGCTTAGCGATTGGGCAGGGGAATGACACCTTC
V: TRBV7-2
D: NA
size: NA
J: TRBJ1-2

CDR3: CASSEAVRAGAGELFF
DNA: TGTGCCAGCAGTGAAGCGGTCCGCGCGGGGGCCGGGGAGCTGTTTTTT
V: TRBV2
D: TRBD2
size: NA
J: TRBJ2-2

CDR3: CASSPWTGGNQPQHF
DNA: TGTGCCAGCAGTCCATGGACAGGGGGGAATCAGCCCCAGCATTTT
V: TRBV27
D: TRBD1
size: NA
J: TRBJ1-5

CDR3: CASSGKGDSSYGYTF
DNA: TGTGCCAGCAGCGGAAAAGGGGACTCGTCGTATGGCTACACCTTC
V: TRBV3-1/TRBV3-2
D: NA
size: NA
J: TRBJ1-2

CDR3: CASSLLSPYEQYF
DNA: TGTGCCAGCAGCTTACTTAGCCCCTACGAGCAGTACTTC
V: TRBV7-9
D: NA
size: NA
J: TRBJ2-7

CDR3: CATSSLDRSSGNTIYF
DNA: TGTGCCACCAGCAGCCTGGACAGGAGCTCTGGAAACACCATATATTTT
V: TRBV15
D: TRBD1
size: NA
J: TRBJ1-3

CDR3: CASSSGQGGEYEQYF
DNA: TGCGCCAGCAGCTCAGGACAGGGTGGGGAGTACGAGCAGTACTTC
V: TRBV5-1
D: TRBD1
size: NA
J: TRBJ2-7

CDR3: CASSEHTGSTTFSGNTIYF
DNA: TGTGCCAGCAGTGAACACACAGGGTCGACTACATTCTCTGGAAACACCATATATTTT
V: TRBV6-4
D: NA
size: NA
J: TRBJ1-3

CDR3: CAIRKGGDRADEQYF
DNA: TGTGCCATCAGGAAAGGTGGGGACAGGGCCGACGAGCAGTACTTC
V: TRBV10-3
D: TRBD1
size: NA
J: TRBJ2-7

CDR3: CASSAGLGVPYEQYF
DNA: TGTGCCAGCAGCGCGGGGTTGGGTGTTCCCTACGAGCAGTACTTC
V: TRBV5-4
D: NA
size: NA
J: TRBJ2-7

CDR3: CASRAGQRRGTGELFF
DNA: TGTGCCAGCAGAGCTGGACAGAGAAGAGGGACCGGGGAGCTGTTTTTT
V: TRBV9
D: NA
size: NA
J: TRBJ2-2